The 2 T cell receptor beta chains in this list originate from one sample, sequenced in a study of blood T cell repertoires in COVID-19. Method: immunoSEQ multiplex PCR; TCRdb's copy keeps in-frame clones and lacks some. This sample has hundreds of thousands of clones, with approximately 80% found just once. The sequenced sample consisted of PBMCs or T cells enriched from blood (not recorded which). These receptors originate from a man younger than 45 with acute COVID-19.

The gene calls are TRBV27 and TRBJ1-6, with 7 bases identical to TRBD1. There are 15 residues in the CDR3. Looked up from germline, CDR1 is MNHEY and CDR2 is SMNVEV (reference sequence). J was trimmed by 8 bases and V by 5 bases; bases with no gene match: 9. In DNA form, the CDR3 reads TGTGCCAGCAGTCTCCTCGGGACAGTTGATTCACCCCTCCACTTT. This codes for CASSLLGTVDSPLHF.

This clone is a singleton in its sample. The chain has TRBV9 and TRBJ2-7, with D possibly matching TRBD1 (7 bases). Trimming removed 4 bases at V and 3 bases at J, with 17 bases between. Germline V CDR1 and CDR2: SGDLS, YYNGEE. The CDR3 has 15 residues. CDR3 nucleotide sequence: TGTGCCAGCAGCTTCAGGGGGGATCCACACTACGAGCAGTACTTC. It is translated as CASSFRGDPHYEQYF.